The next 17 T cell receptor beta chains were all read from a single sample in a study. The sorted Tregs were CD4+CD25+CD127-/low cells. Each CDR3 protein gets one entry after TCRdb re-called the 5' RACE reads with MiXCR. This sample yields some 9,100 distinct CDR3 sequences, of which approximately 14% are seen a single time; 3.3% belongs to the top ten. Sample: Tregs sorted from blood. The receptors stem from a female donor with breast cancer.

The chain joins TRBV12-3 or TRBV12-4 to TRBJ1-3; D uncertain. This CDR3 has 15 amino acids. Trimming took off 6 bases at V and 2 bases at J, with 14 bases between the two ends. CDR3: CASSPWPGAGNTIYF. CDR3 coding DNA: TGTGCCAGCAGCCCTTGGCCCGGCGCTGGAAACACCATATATTTT.

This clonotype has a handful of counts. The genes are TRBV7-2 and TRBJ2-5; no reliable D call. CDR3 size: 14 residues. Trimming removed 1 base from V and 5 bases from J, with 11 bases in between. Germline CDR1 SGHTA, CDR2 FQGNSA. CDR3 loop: CASSLGPVSETQYF. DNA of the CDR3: TGTGCCAGCAGCTTAGGCCCGGTTAGTGAGACCCAGTACTTC.

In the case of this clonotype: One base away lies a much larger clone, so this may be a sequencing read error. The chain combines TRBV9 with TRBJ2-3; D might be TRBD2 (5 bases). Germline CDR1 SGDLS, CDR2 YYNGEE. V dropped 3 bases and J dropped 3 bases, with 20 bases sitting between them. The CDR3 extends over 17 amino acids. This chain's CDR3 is CASSGGRSSGYTDTQYF. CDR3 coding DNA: TGTGCCAGCAGCGGAGGGCGGTCGTCGGGGTATACAGATACGCAGTATTTT.

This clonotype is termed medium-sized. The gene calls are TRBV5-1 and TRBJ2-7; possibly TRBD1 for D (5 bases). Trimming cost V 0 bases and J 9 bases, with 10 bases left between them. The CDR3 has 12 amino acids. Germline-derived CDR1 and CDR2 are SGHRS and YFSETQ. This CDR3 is CASSLEGRRQYF. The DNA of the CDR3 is TGCGCCAGCAGCTTGGAGGGGCGACGGCAGTACTTC.

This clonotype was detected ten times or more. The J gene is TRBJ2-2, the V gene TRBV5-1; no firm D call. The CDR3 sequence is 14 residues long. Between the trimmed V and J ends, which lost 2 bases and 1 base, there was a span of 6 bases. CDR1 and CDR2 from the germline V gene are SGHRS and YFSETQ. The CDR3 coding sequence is TGCGCCAGCAGCTTAGGTCAGAACACCGGGGAGCTGTTTTTT. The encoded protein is CASSLGQNTGELFF.

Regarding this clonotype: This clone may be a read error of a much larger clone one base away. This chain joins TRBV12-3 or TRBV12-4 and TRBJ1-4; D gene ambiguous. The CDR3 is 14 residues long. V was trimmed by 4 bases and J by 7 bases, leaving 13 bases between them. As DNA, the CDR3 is TGTGCCAGCAGTTCACAGTCGCTTGCTGAAAAACTGTTTTTT. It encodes CASSSQSLAEKLFF.

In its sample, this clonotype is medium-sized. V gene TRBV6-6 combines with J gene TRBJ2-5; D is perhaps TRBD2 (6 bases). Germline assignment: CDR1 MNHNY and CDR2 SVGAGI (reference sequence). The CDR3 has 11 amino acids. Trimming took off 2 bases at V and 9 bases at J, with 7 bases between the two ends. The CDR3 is CASSYGGAQYF. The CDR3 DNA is TGTGCCAGCAGTTACGGCGGGGCCCAGTACTTC.

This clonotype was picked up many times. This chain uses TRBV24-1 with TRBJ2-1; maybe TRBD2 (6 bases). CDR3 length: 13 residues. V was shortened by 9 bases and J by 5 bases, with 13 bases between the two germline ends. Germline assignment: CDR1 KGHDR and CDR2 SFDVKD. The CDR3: CATCGDANNEQFF. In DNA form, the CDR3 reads TGTGCCACCTGCGGGGACGCAAACAATGAGCAGTTCTTC.

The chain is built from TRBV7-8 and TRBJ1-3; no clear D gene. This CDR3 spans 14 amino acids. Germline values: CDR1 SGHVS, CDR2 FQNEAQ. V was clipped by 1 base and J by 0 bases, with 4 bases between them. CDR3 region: CASSLGGSGNTIYF. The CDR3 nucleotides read TGTGCCAGCAGCTTAGGGGGCTCTGGAAACACCATATATTTT.

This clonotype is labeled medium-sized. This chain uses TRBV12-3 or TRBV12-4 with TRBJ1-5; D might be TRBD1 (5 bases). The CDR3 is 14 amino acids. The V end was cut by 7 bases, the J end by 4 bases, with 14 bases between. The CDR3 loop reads CASTPSGPNQPQHF. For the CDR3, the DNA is TGTGCCAGCACCCCTTCGGGACCGAATCAGCCCCAGCATTTT.

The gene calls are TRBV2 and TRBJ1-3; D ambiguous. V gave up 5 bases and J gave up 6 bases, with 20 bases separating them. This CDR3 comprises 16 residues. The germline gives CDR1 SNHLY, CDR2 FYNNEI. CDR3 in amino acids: CASSNRSALWENTIYF. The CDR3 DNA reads TGTGCCAGCAGTAATCGGTCAGCGCTCTGGGAAAACACCATATATTTT.

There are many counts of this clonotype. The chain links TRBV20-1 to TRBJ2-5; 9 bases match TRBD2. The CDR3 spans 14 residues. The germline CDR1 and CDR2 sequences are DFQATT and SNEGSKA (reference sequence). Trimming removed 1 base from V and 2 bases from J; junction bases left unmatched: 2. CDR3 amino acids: CSARVAGEQETQYF. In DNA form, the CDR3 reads TGCAGTGCTAGAGTAGCGGGAGAGCAAGAGACCCAGTACTTC.

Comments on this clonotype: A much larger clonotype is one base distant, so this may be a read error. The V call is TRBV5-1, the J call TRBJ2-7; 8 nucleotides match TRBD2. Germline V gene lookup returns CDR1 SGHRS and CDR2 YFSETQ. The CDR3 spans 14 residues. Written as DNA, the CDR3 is TGCGCCAGCAGCAACGGGAGGGCCGGCTACAAGCAGTACTTC. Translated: CASSNGRAGYKQYF.

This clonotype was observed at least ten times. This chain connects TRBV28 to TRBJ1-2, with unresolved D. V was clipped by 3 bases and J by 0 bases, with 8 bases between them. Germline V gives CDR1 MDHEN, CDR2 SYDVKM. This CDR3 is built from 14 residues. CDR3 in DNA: TGTGCCAGCAGTTTGGTCATCACTAACTATGGCTACACCTTC. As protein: CASSLVITNYGYTF.

CDR3 bases: TGCAGTGCTAGTTGGCTGCTAATGGATGAGCAGTTCTTC. Encoded protein: CSASWLLMDEQFF. This chain joins TRBV20-1 and TRBJ2-1; no firm D call. This CDR3 comprises 13 residues. With 3 bases removed from V and 8 bases from J, the gap between germline ends came to 14 bases. The germline V gene has CDR1 DFQATT and CDR2 SNEGSKA (reference sequence).

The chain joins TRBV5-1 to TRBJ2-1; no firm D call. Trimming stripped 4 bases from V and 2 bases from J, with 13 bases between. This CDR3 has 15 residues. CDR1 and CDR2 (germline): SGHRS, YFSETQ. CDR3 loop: CASSVGRETYNEQFF. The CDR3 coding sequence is TGCGCCAGCAGCGTCGGACGAGAGACCTACAATGAGCAGTTCTTC.

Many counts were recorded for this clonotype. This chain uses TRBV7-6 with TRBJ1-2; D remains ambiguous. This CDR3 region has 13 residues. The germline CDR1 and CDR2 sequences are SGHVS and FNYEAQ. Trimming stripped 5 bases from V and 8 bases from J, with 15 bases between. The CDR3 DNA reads TGTGCCAGCAGCGCTACGGGGTCGGGAGGCTACACCTTC. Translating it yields CASSATGSGGYTF.